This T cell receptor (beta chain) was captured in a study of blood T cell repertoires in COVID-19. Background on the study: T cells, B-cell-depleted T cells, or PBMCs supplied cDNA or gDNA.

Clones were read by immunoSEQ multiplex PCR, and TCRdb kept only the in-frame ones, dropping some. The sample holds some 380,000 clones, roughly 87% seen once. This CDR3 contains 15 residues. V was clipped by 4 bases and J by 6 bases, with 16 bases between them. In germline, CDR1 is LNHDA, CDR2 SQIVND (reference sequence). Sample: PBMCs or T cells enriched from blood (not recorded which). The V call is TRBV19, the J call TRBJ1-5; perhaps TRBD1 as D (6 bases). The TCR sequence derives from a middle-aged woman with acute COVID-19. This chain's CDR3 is CASSTYRGAGQPQHF. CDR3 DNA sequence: TGTGCCAGTAGTACCTATCGGGGGGCCGGTCAGCCCCAGCATTTT.